This TCR beta chain was recovered during a study of a mutant IDH1 vaccine in newly diagnosed glioma. Across the study: There were about 62% males and around 40% females among treated patients, whose mean age was about 40 years. Most had both radiotherapy and temozolomide beforehand; others had only one.

Study-wide points: Changes to the top peripheral T cell clonotypes appeared unrelated to pseudoprogression.

The time point was: baseline, week 1 (first vaccination visit). Described treatment: pre-vaccination baseline after standard-of-care therapy. The donors' diagnosis was new WHO grade 3 or 4 astrocytoma that was IDH1-mutant and ATRX-lost. Trimming removed 6 bases from V and 1 base from J, with 6 bases in between. From germline, CDR1 is WSHSY and CDR2 SAAADI. This CDR3 contains 13 residues. Measured with immunoSEQ multiplex PCR; TCRdb has only the in-frame clones, and not every one. The table records some 87,000 clones, around 80% of them present only once. As for this clone: As yet, its antigen is unknown.

This TCR was recovered from a man aged 35-49 years with glioma. This specimen consisted of PBMCs, obtained from a glioma patient treated with radiotherapy, temozolomide or both. V and J are TRBV10-2 and TRBJ2-2, with no clear D. The DNA for the CDR3 is TGCGCCAGCAGGTACTTGAACACCGGGGAGCTGTTTTTT. It yields the protein CASRYLNTGELFF.